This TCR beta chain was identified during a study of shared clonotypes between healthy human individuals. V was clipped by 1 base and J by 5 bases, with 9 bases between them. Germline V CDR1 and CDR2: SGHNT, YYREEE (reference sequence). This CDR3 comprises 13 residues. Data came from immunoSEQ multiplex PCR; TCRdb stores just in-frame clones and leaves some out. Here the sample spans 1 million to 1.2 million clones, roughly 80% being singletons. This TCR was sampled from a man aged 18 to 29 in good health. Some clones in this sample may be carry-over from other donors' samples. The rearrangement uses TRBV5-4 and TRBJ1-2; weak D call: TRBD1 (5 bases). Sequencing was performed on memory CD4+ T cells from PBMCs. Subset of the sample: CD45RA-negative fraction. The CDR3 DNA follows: TGTGCCAGCAGCTTGAACGGGGCGTATGGCTACACCTTC. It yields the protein CASSLNGAYGYTF. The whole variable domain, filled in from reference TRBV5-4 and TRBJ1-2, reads ETGVTQSPTHLIKTRGQQVTLRCSSQSGHNTVSWYQQALGQGPQFIFQYYREEENGRGNFPPRFSGLQFPNYSSELNVNALELDDSALYLCASSLNGAYGYTFGSGTRLTVV.